This T cell receptor (beta chain) was obtained from a study of response to subunit inactivated influenza vaccine (dated by TCRdb to about 2018). Some background on the complete study: To follow how T cells responded to a trivalent subunit inactivated influenza vaccine, the researchers relied on deep quantitative profiling of the T cell receptor repertoire. Broader findings and caveats from the paper: The authors suggested that each seasonal influenza vaccination may recruit only a limited number of new T cells.

This clonotype was counted a few times. This receptor's antigen is unknown. Per-nucleotide qualities are absent, and no much larger clonotype sits a single base away. CDR1 SQVTM and CDR2 ANQGSEA are derived from the germline V gene. The CDR3 covers 14 residues, taking in both the cysteine and the phenylalanine. Here the CDR3 DNA is all that survives: 42 bases in frame from base 1. Here V drops 1 base and J drops 4 bases, and the junction holds 6 bases not matched to any gene. Library creation used RT-PCR. Reads for this sample came from an Illumina HiSeq 2500. The public sequencing data were trimmed at Q25 with fastp and processed into clonotypes with MiXCR by TCRdb, which kept only in-frame beta chains. Identical CDR3 proteins give one entry, which carries the most common genes and DNA. Across this sample there are roughly 700,000 distinct CDR3 sequences, with over 11% seen only once. Around 7.3% of the sample is taken by the ten largest.

Sequencing was performed on PBMCs from blood, taken 14 to 15 days before vaccination. The sequence links TRBV29-1 to TRBJ1-2, and 7 junctional nucleotides match TRBD1. The sequence was collected from a man over 45 who received an inactivated influenza vaccine. Donor details come from another sample of the same person, matched by shared clones. The CDR3 region has the sequence CSVEARQGVYGYTF. The nucleotides are TGCAGCGTTGAAGCTCGACAGGGAGTCTATGGCTACACCTTC.